This passage covers 19 T cell receptor beta chains from one sample sequenced in a study of T cells in Graves' hyperthyroidism and ophthalmopathy. RNA transcripts were the template for amplifying TCR beta CDR3 regions. TCR CDR3 regions were first amplified by RT-PCR with HTBI primers. TCRdb re-called the multiplex PCR reads through MiXCR, storing one row per CDR3 protein. Counted here are 550,000 to 600,000 distinct CDR3 sequences, around 15% occurring once; the ten biggest clones make up around a sixth. Sample: blood. These receptors originate from a woman aged 18 to 35 with Graves' hyperthyroidism.

This clonotype was observed a handful of times. V and J are TRBV19 and TRBJ2-1, with D perhaps TRBD2 (7 bases). The ends were cut back, 1 base at V and 6 bases at J, with 13 bases in the middle. Germline V gives CDR1 LNHDA, CDR2 SQIVND (reference sequence). This CDR3 comprises 15 residues. The CDR3 protein is CASSIGGGPINEQFF. For the CDR3, the DNA is TGTGCCAGTAGTATAGGGGGGGGGCCAATCAATGAGCAGTTCTTC.

This clonotype has just a few counts. The chain combines TRBV10-1 with TRBJ1-4, with TRBD1 matching over 9 bases. Germline assignment: CDR1 WNHNN and CDR2 SYGVQD (reference sequence). Trimming cost V 3 bases and J 5 bases; bases outside gene matches: 1. The CDR3 has 14 residues. The CDR3 DNA is TGCGCCAGCAGTGATGGGACAGGGAATGAAAAACTGTTTTTT. This gives the protein CASSDGTGNEKLFF.

In this sample, this clonotype turned up many times. V and J are TRBV6-2 or TRBV6-3 and TRBJ2-3; D gene unclear. CDR3 length: 14 amino acids. Trimming left V 6 bases short and J 6 bases short, with 16 bases between. Germline V gene sequence: CDR1 MNHEY, CDR2 SVGEGT. CDR3 loop: CASSDPQRGDTQYF. The CDR3 nucleotides read TGTGCCAGCAGCGACCCCCAGAGAGGTGATACGCAGTATTTT.

This rearrangement joins TRBV9 to TRBJ2-5; D is perhaps TRBD2 (5 bases). Trimming pared 7 bases from V and 4 bases from J, leaving 20 bases between. The CDR3 runs 15 residues. The germline V gene has CDR1 SGDLS and CDR2 YYNGEE. CDR3 DNA sequence: TGTGCCAGCGGTTTAATGGCCGGTGGAGGAGAGACCCAGTACTTC. Protein: CASGLMAGGGETQYF.

This clonotype appeared a few times. The V and J genes are TRBV29-1 and TRBJ2-7, with D possibly being TRBD1 (6 bases). The CDR3 has 14 residues. From germline, CDR1 is SQVTM and CDR2 ANQGSEA. Trimming left V 4 bases short and J 3 bases short, with 16 bases between. DNA of the CDR3: TGCAGCGTTGCCGCGACAGGAGGAATCTACGAGCAGTACTTC. Translated, it gives CSVAATGGIYEQYF.

The V gene is TRBV5-1, the J gene TRBJ2-2, with D hard to call. The CDR3 length is 14 residues. V was pared by 4 bases and J by 6 bases, with 13 bases between. Germline-derived CDR1 and CDR2 are SGHRS and YFSETQ. The CDR3 reads CASSKADISGELFF. CDR3 bases: TGCGCCAGCAGCAAAGCTGACATCTCCGGGGAGCTGTTTTTT.

This clonotype came up many times. The rearrangement joins TRBV7-9 to TRBJ2-1; TRBD2 aligns across 9 bases. Germline lookup yields CDR1 SEHNR and CDR2 FQNEAQ (reference sequence). The CDR3 spans 15 residues. J lost 3 bases, V lost 6 bases, and 6 bases had no gene match. CDR3: CASSRLAVDYNEQFF. The DNA of the CDR3 is TGTGCCAGCAGTCGACTAGCGGTGGACTACAATGAGCAGTTCTTC.

The V gene is TRBV20-1, the J gene TRBJ2-1; D remains ambiguous. Trimming left V 6 bases short and J 4 bases short, with 16 bases between. CDR1 is DFQATT, CDR2 SNEGSKA, per germline (reference sequence). The CDR3 covers 14 residues. The CDR3 region has the DNA TGCAGTGCCCCCCCCCCGACCCTGTACAATGAGCAGTTCTTC. Amino acid sequence: CSAPPPTLYNEQFF.

This clonotype has more than one count but fewer than ten. V gene TRBV6-4 combines with J gene TRBJ2-3; 10 bases map to TRBD2. The J segment lost 3 bases and the V segment lost 5 bases, leaving 5 bases of the junction unmatched. In germline, CDR1 is MRHNA, CDR2 SNTAGT. The CDR3 consists of 15 residues. The CDR3 spells CASSRLAGETDTQYF. The CDR3 region has the DNA TGTGCCAGCAGTCGTCTAGCGGGAGAGACAGATACGCAGTATTTT.

The gene calls are TRBV2 and TRBJ2-5; 8 bases line up with TRBD1. CDR1 is SNHLY, CDR2 FYNNEI, per germline. This CDR3 spans 14 amino acids. V shed 3 bases and J 5 bases; nucleotides not matched to a gene: 5. The CDR3 DNA follows: TGTGCCAGCAGTGATCAGGGGGCGGGGGAGACCCAGTACTTC. It encodes CASSDQGAGETQYF.

At least ten counts were recorded for this clonotype. The V call is TRBV12-3 or TRBV12-4, the J call TRBJ2-5; D perhaps matches TRBD2 (5 bases). This CDR3 spans 14 amino acids. V lost 1 base to trimming and J lost 1 base, with 7 bases between them. This chain's CDR3 is CASSLERVQETQYF. In DNA, the CDR3 is TGTGCCAGCAGTTTAGAGAGGGTCCAAGAGACCCAGTACTTC.

This clonotype was recorded a few times. This chain joins TRBV10-3 and TRBJ2-5, with 7 nucleotides matching TRBD2. Per germline, CDR1 ENHRY and CDR2 SYGVKD. The J segment lost 5 bases and the V segment lost 0 bases, leaving 6 bases of the junction unmatched. The CDR3 has 15 residues. In nucleotides, the CDR3 is TGTGCCATCAGTGAGTCCCGCGGGAGTCGGGAGACCCAGTACTTC. It codes for CAISESRGSRETQYF.

The chain employs TRBV20-1 and TRBJ2-5; 9 nucleotides line up with TRBD2. The germline V gene has CDR1 DFQATT and CDR2 SNEGSKA (reference sequence). With V trimmed by 0 bases and J by 3 bases, 8 bases remained unmatched. This CDR3 comprises 16 residues. CDR3 residues: CSARDEGGRGEETQYF. CDR3 in DNA: TGCAGTGCTAGAGATGAAGGCGGGAGGGGGGAAGAGACCCAGTACTTC.

The table lists this clonotype with many counts. Written as DNA, the CDR3 is TGTGCCAGCAGCTTAGGCAGGGAGTACGAGCAGTACTTC. This codes for CASSLGREYEQYF. The chain recombines TRBV11-3 with TRBJ2-7; D is perhaps TRBD1 or TRBD2 (5 bases each). This CDR3 is built from 13 residues. The V gene's germline CDR1 is SGHNT and CDR2 YENEEA. Trimming stripped 1 base from V and 4 bases from J, with 8 bases between.

This clonotype was picked up many times. V usage is TRBV20-1 and J usage is TRBJ2-1, with D perhaps matching TRBD1 (6 bases). The CDR3 runs to 17 residues. V lost 1 base and J lost 8, with 24 bases in between. Germline assignment: CDR1 DFQATT and CDR2 SNEGSKA (reference sequence). In DNA, the CDR3 is TGCAGTGCTAGAGCCCCGGCCGGCGCAGGGGTTTGGTATGAGCAGTTCTTC. Translation: CSARAPAGAGVWYEQFF.

The chain employs TRBV19 and TRBJ2-1, with 9 positions matching TRBD2. With 10 bases clipped from V and 7 bases from J, the junction kept 14 bases outside the gene matches. CDR3 length: 15 amino acids. Germline lookup yields CDR1 LNHDA and CDR2 SQIVND (reference sequence). The chain's CDR3 is CATRRAGGLLNEQFF. DNA for the CDR3: TGTGCCACTCGCCGAGCGGGGGGTTTGCTTAATGAGCAGTTCTTC.

This clonotype appeared a few times. The chain combines TRBV12-3 or TRBV12-4 with TRBJ2-2; 12 bases line up with TRBD2. Trimming at V came to 6 bases and at J to 6 bases, leaving 5 bases not matched to a gene. The CDR3 consists of 15 residues. The CDR3 DNA reads as TGTGCCAGCAGCGCTAGCGGGGGGGGGGCCGGGGAGCTGTTTTTT. It codes for CASSASGGGAGELFF.

This clonotype was observed at least ten times. V and J are TRBV20-1 and TRBJ2-5; no clear D gene. The germline V and J ends were trimmed by 4 bases and 5 bases, with 11 bases remaining between them. The CDR3 contains 12 residues. The germline CDR1 and CDR2 sequences are DFQATT and SNEGSKA (reference sequence). The CDR3: CSAISGGETQYF. For the CDR3, the DNA is TGCAGTGCTATTTCAGGTGGGGAGACCCAGTACTTC.

V and J are TRBV20-1 and TRBJ2-7, with D tentatively TRBD1 (5 bases). The CDR3 is 14 amino acids. Per the germline V gene, CDR1 is DFQATT and CDR2 is SNEGSKA (reference sequence). V was trimmed by 3 bases and J by 2 bases, leaving 14 bases between them. CDR3 protein: CSASSETVPYEQYF. As DNA, the CDR3 is TGCAGTGCTAGTTCCGAGACAGTGCCCTACGAGCAGTACTTC.